Listed here are 14 T cell receptor beta chains from one sample, sequenced in a study of cytomegalovirus exposure and HLA in healthy donors. The PCR was carried out with 60 Vbeta primers and 13 Jbeta primers. The data were produced by immunoSEQ multiplex PCR, yet TCRdb's version contains in-frame clones alone and is incomplete. Counted here are over 50,000 clones, around 72% occurring once; the ten biggest clones make up about 53%. Material for sequencing was PBMCs. These receptors originate from a man aged 45-65 years in good health and CMV-seropositive.

The chain carries TRBV6-5 and TRBJ1-5; 8 bases align to TRBD1. J gave up 6 bases and V 2 bases, and 6 bases lay outside the gene matches. This CDR3 region has 15 residues. CDR1 and CDR2 from the germline V gene are MNHEY and SVGAGI. CDR3 amino acids: CASSYDRGKGQPQHF. In DNA, the CDR3 is TGTGCCAGCAGTTACGACAGGGGAAAGGGTCAGCCCCAGCATTTT.

This chain joins TRBV7-3 and TRBJ1-1; D might be TRBD1 (6 bases). This CDR3 is 14 amino acids long. The germline V and J ends were trimmed by 5 bases and 5 bases, with 15 bases remaining between them. Germline CDR1 is SGHTA and CDR2 is FQGTGA. The CDR3: CASSLNREGTEAFF. The DNA of the CDR3 is TGTGCCAGCAGCCTGAACAGGGAAGGGACTGAAGCTTTCTTT.

This clone showed up just a few times. This chain joins TRBV7-9 and TRBJ2-1, with 7 bases lining up with TRBD2. The length of the CDR3 is 14 residues. From germline, CDR1 is SEHNR and CDR2 FQNEAQ (reference sequence). V trimming: 3 bases; J trimming: 8 bases; junction bases outside the gene matches: 7. The CDR3 DNA is TGTGCCAGCAGCTTCAGCGGGAATTGGGATGAGCAGTTCTTC. Amino acids: CASSFSGNWDEQFF.

V is TRBV7-2 and J is TRBJ2-3; 7 bases align to TRBD2. This CDR3 has 14 residues. The germline V gene encodes CDR1 SGHTA and CDR2 FQGNSA. The ends lost 1 base at V and 5 bases at J; junction bases unmatched: 3. The CDR3 bases are TGTGCCAGCAGCTTAGGGGGGGGTTTAGATACGCAGTATTTT. Its protein product is CASSLGGGLDTQYF.

The genes are TRBV4-2 and TRBJ1-2, with TRBD1 matching over 12 bases. CDR3 length: 15 residues. Germline V gene sequence: CDR1 LGHNA, CDR2 YNFKEQ. Trimming at V came to 3 bases and at J to 5 bases, leaving 4 bases not matched to a gene. The DNA for the CDR3 is TGTGCCAGCAGCCATGGGACAGGGGGCGAGTATGGCTACACCTTC. This encodes CASSHGTGGEYGYTF.

DNA of the CDR3: TGTGCCAGCAGTACCGGACAGGGGGCAGCTTTCTTT. It is translated as CASSTGQGAAFF. The V call is TRBV6-6, the J call TRBJ1-1; 11 bases line up with TRBD1. The J segment lost 10 bases and the V segment lost 5 bases, leaving 3 bases of the junction unmatched. From germline, CDR1 is MNHNY and CDR2 SVGAGI (reference sequence). This CDR3 contains 12 residues.

This clone occurred a few times. This chain connects TRBV9 to TRBJ1-3, with D tentatively TRBD1 (5 bases). This CDR3 contains 16 residues. CDR1 SGDLS and CDR2 YYNGEE come from the germline V gene. The ends were cut back, 0 bases at V and 4 bases at J, with 14 bases in the middle. The DNA for the CDR3 is TGTGCCAGCAGCGTAGGGGAGGGGAGCGGAGGAAACACCATATATTTT. Its protein product is CASSVGEGSGGNTIYF.

This clone was observed once. V and J are TRBV29-1 and TRBJ2-2; 12 bases are shared with TRBD1. The V segment lost 7 bases and the J segment 2 bases; nucleotides outside the gene matches: 5. The length of the CDR3 is 15 residues. Germline-derived CDR1 and CDR2 are SQVTM and ANQGSEA. The CDR3 coding sequence is TGCAGCGGGGGACAGGGGGCGGGTAACACCGGGGAGCTGTTTTTT. Translating it yields CSGGQGAGNTGELFF.

The chain couples TRBV27 to TRBJ2-3; D is possibly TRBD1 (5 bases). CDR3 length equals 14 residues. Trimming left V 6 bases short and J 3 bases short, with 13 bases between. Germline V gene lookup returns CDR1 MNHEY and CDR2 SMNVEV (reference sequence). The DNA of the CDR3 is TGTGCCAGCAGGAAATCAGGGTCGACAGATACGCAGTATTTT. This translates into CASRKSGSTDTQYF.

This clone came up a few times. This is likely a read error, given that the CDR3 carries no conserved phenylalanine or tryptophan at its end. The J gene is TRBJ1-1, the V gene TRBV30; D gene unclear. Germline V gene sequence: CDR1 GTSNPN, CDR2 SVGIG (reference sequence). This CDR3 contains 13 residues. V was trimmed by 2 bases and J by 1 base, leaving 8 bases between them. Written as DNA, the CDR3 is TGTGCCTGGAGTTTGGACGGGAACACTGAAGCTTTCTTG. Protein: CAWSLDGNTEAFL.

The chain employs TRBV6-5 and TRBJ2-7, with D maybe TRBD1 (5 bases). The V end lost 0 bases, the J end lost 2 bases, and 11 bases lay between the germline ends. Per germline, CDR1 MNHEY and CDR2 SVGAGI. The CDR3 sequence is 15 residues long. As DNA, the CDR3 is TGTGCCAGCAGTTACTCGGGGCAGCGTGCCTACGAGCAGTACTTC. The encoded protein is CASSYSGQRAYEQYF.

The rearrangement uses TRBV7-3 and TRBJ2-5; 7 bases are a match to TRBD1. The germline V gene has CDR1 SGHTA and CDR2 FQGTGA. The CDR3 runs to 15 residues. V lost 2 bases, J lost 11 bases, and 14 bases stayed unmatched. The CDR3 spells CASSLGLGDSYFQYF. The DNA for the CDR3 is TGTGCCAGCAGCTTAGGGTTAGGGGACAGTTATTTTCAGTACTTC. The variable domain in full, completed from reference TRBV7-3 and TRBJ2-5, reads GAGVSQTPSNKVTEKGKYVELRCDPISGHTALYWYRQSLGQGPEFLIYFQGTGAADDSGLPNDRFFAVRPEGSVSTLKIQRTERGDSAVYLCASSLGLGDSYFQYFGPGTRLLVL.

The CDR3 protein is CASRSFLRTAMNTEAFF. The CDR3 nucleotides read TGTGCCAGCAGATCTTTTTTAAGGACAGCTATGAACACTGAAGCTTTCTTT. J is TRBJ1-1 and V is TRBV5-8; tentative D call: TRBD1 (6 bases). This CDR3 contains 17 residues. V lost 5 bases and J lost 0, with 20 bases in between. CDR1 SGHTS and CDR2 YDEGEE come from the germline V gene. Using reference TRBV5-8 and TRBJ1-1 for the parts outside the CDR3, the full variable domain is EAGVTQSPTHLIKTRGQQATLRCSPISGHTSVYWYQQALGLGLQFLLWYDEGEERNRGNFPPRFSGRQFPNYSSELNVNALELEDSALYLCASRSFLRTAMNTEAFFGQGTRLTVV.

This clone has only a few counts. V gene TRBV10-3 combines with J gene TRBJ2-7; maybe TRBD1 (5 bases). Germline assignment: CDR1 ENHRY and CDR2 SYGVKD. CDR3 length: 13 residues. V was clipped by 0 bases and J by 12 bases, with 15 bases between them. CDR3 sequence: CAISESTGRVSYF. The CDR3 DNA follows: TGTGCCATCAGTGAGTCGACGGGCAGGGTATCGTACTTC.